The clone carrying this TCR beta chain appeared many times. The antigen is undetermined. The data were obtained in a study of T-cell reconstitution after alpha-beta-depleted transplantation in children. It was with unique molecular identifiers that the TCRbeta library was prepared. TCRdb redid the calling of the PCR reads with MiXCR, one entry per CDR3 protein. Of 450,000 to 600,000 distinct CDR3 sequences in the sample, more than 9% are singletons; the top ten hold 2%. Losses at the gene ends were 3 bases for V and 4 bases for J; bases not matched to a gene: 2. Germline values: CDR1 DFQATT, CDR2 SNEGSKA (reference sequence). This CDR3 comprises 13 residues. General observations from the study: Reportedly, only several hundred clones from non-depleted graft cells drove alpha-beta T-cell counts at about two months.

The rearrangement uses TRBV20-1 and TRBJ2-2, with 7 bases lining up with TRBD1. Source: PBMCs, taken before TCRalphabeta/CD19-depleted stem cell transplant. The TCR sequence derives from a child aged 2 to 10 with inherited bone marrow failure, due to receive a stem cell transplant. The CDR3 here is CSARTGITGELFF. For the CDR3, the DNA is TGCAGTGCTAGGACAGGGATCACCGGGGAGCTGTTTTTT.